This TCR beta chain came from a study of PD-L1 blockade in urothelial cancer (dated by TCRdb to about 2017). For context, the study as a whole: Every patient began therapy in the mid-2010s and was given atezolizumab 1,200 mg intravenously every 3 weeks. The study was an exploratory multi-omic analysis of somatic, immune and clinical correlates of response to PD-L1 blockade with atezolizumab in urothelial cancer. Blood samples gave median yields of around 150,000 T cells and 80,000 to 90,000 unique TCRs, along with a median clonality of around 0.08. Some 30 patients had pretreatment blood TCR-seq, about 25 had at least one posttreatment blood collection, and about 25 had tumor TCR-seq. Blood samples were analyzed at two time points: 3 weeks after treatment start (second dose) and 6 weeks after treatment start. TCR sequencing covered pretreatment tumor samples and matched, serially collected peripheral blood taken before and after atezolizumab treatment. About 10 patients achieved durable clinical benefit and approximately 20 did not. Durable clinical benefit was defined as progression-free survival longer than 6 months, and TCR features were also tested against progression-free and overall survival. Patients had an ECOG performance status of 0 or 1 and had received between 0 and 3 prior chemotherapy regimens. About nine tenths of the roughly 29 patients were identified as males with urothelial cancer of bladder origin, and a prior smoking history was reported by 18 of 29 patients. In the same patients, pretreatment tumors underwent whole exome sequencing and RNA sequencing in addition to TCR sequencing.

The time point label, as the study defines it: pretreatment peripheral blood. A total of around 30 patients with locally advanced or metastatic urothelial carcinoma, treated at Memorial Sloan Kettering on a trial protocol, made up the cohort. Peripheral blood mononuclear cells were collected pretreatment and during treatment, with between 1 and 8 total time points per patient. The Qiagen DNeasy Blood extraction kit was used to purify genomic DNA from total PBMCs and tumor samples. PBMCs were collected pretreatment and during treatment and were isolated and stored as previously described. To estimate absolute template abundance from read counts, synthetic TCR analog templates were spiked into each PCR. The immunoSEQ assay was used to amplify TCRbeta CDR3 regions from genomic DNA with bias-controlled V and J gene primers. Rearranged TCRbeta segments were sequenced at approximately 20X coverage. Per the source publication's procedure: Sequencing errors were corrected by clustering, and CDR3s were annotated against IMGT so that V, D and J genes could be assigned. Only productive TCRbeta rearrangements were used in downstream analyses, excluding out-of-frame or stop-codon sequences. Clonality was calculated as one minus the Shannon entropy normalized by the log of the number of unique productive sequences. Fisher's exact test with Benjamini-Hochberg correction, at a threshold of adjusted p below 0.01, was used to find clones that differed between time points or between blood and tumor. TCRdb took this table from immuneACCESS and kept in-frame rearrangements with V and J called. Such tables lack part of the clones; where checked against another copy, unresolved V genes explain under half of the gap, and the rest is unexplained. V and J calls and clone size are copied from that table; D and trimming were computed from the DNA. This sample lists 60,000 to 75,000 clones; roughly 84% were detected once. Approximately 10% of the sample rests with the top ten.

As regards this clone: Its antigen remains undetermined. No base quality values were provided; no much bigger clone lies one nucleotide off.

Measured from the cysteine to the phenylalanine, the CDR3 is 12 residues long. The CDR3 DNA has 36 bases and is translated from base 1. CDR1 and CDR2, per the germline V gene, are ENHRY and SYGVKD. The junction shows trimming of 6 bases on V and 6 bases on J, plus 9 bases between the germline ends. The paper as a whole reports these results and caveats: Greater expansion of tumor-associated TCR clones in peripheral blood 3 weeks after the start of treatment was observed in patients with durable benefit (n ≈ 22, p = 0.022). A pretreatment peripheral blood TCR clonality below the median was linked to improved progression-free and overall survival. Small sample size (n ≈ 28) and many exploratory analyses mean the results are intended to be hypothesis-generating.

This clonotype was obtained from a woman in her 70s with urothelial cancer. The rearranged segments are TRBV10-3 and TRBJ2-1; the D gene is perhaps TRBD2, from 5 matching bases. Sample: PBMCs, taken around atezolizumab (anti-PD-L1) treatment. The CDR3 reads CAISPGVNEQFF. The nucleotides are TGTGCCATCAGCCCCGGGGTCAATGAGCAGTTCTTC.